This record concerns one TCR beta chain sequence. Its target is unknown. These data belong to a study of OX40 agonist ivuxolimab in advanced cancers. Overall study findings and caveats: The mean number of expanded clones was higher in CD8+ T cells than in CD4+. Within 6 weeks, CD4+ and CD8+ blood T cells expanded clonally at 0.1 to 3.0 mg/kg.

Here immunoSEQ multiplex PCR was the method, and the copy in TCRdb shows in-frame clones only, minus some. The data show over 100,000 clones, roughly nine tenths seen once. The CDR3 is made up of 10 amino acids. Looked up from germline, CDR1 is MNHEY and CDR2 is SVGAGI. Trimming cost V 4 bases and J 7 bases, with 4 bases left between them. Sequencing was performed on CD4+ or CD8+ T cells sorted from blood, taken in a trial of the OX40 agonist ivuxolimab. The sequence came from an adult with an advanced solid tumor such as melanoma, head and neck, liver or kidney cancer. This chain uses TRBV6-5 with TRBJ1-2; D call uncertain. The CDR3 reads CASSSSGYTF. CDR3 sequence (DNA): TGTGCCAGCAGTTCAAGTGGCTACACCTTC.